A selection of T cell receptor beta chains follows, all from one sample in a study of blood T cell repertoires in COVID-19. TCRdb keeps only in-frame clones here, not all; method: immunoSEQ multiplex PCR. In the table there are 200,000 to 250,000 clones, approximately 87% of which are singletons. Sequenced input: PBMCs or T cells enriched from blood (not recorded which). All receptors derive from a woman in her forties or fifties in a cohort exposed to, infected with or recovered from COVID-19 (not recorded which). Each CDR3 is given with its conserved first and last residue. The D gene is left open where the match is weak. Size is stated for part of the rows, as once, few or many counts, or as a class when the clone is expanded.

J gene	clone size	D gene	V gene	CDR3 protein	CDR3 DNA
TRBJ2-3	NA	TRBD1	TRBV10-3	CAISAQGALADTQYF	TGTGCCATCAGTGCACAGGGGGCTTTGGCAGATACGCAGTATTTT
TRBJ2-3	NA	NA	TRBV7-2	CASSSDGTSTDTQYF	TGTGCCAGCAGCTCAGACGGGACTAGCACAGATACGCAGTATTTT
TRBJ1-4	NA	NA	TRBV2	CASSEGNQGRLFF	TGTGCCAGCAGTGAAGGAAACCAAGGGAGGCTGTTTTTT
TRBJ1-1	NA	NA	TRBV4-3	CASKDRAGGGTEAFF	TGCGCCAGCAAAGATAGAGCGGGCGGAGGTACTGAAGCTTTCTTT
TRBJ2-7	NA	NA	TRBV18	CASSPSQGFGEQYF	TGTGCCAGCTCACCGAGCCAGGGCTTTGGGGAGCAGTACTTC
TRBJ1-5	NA	NA	TRBV3-1/TRBV3-2	CASSQGAGNQPQHF	TGTGCCAGCAGCCAAGGGGCAGGGAATCAGCCCCAGCATTTT
TRBJ2-1	NA	TRBD1	TRBV4-1	CASSQETGAGSYNEQFF	TGCGCCAGCAGCCAAGAAACAGGGGCGGGCTCCTACAATGAGCAGTTCTTC
TRBJ2-7	NA	NA	TRBV27	CASSDRTHEQYF	TGTGCCAGCAGTGACAGGACCCACGAGCAGTACTTC
TRBJ2-1	NA	NA	TRBV7-6	CASSQTTSYNNEQFF	TGTGCCAGCAGCCAAACTACGAGTTACAACAATGAGCAGTTCTTC
TRBJ2-7	NA	TRBD1	TRBV27	CASSLLGDRGSWYF	TGTGCCAGCAGTTTATTAGGGGACAGGGGTAGTTGGTACTTC
TRBJ1-4	few	TRBD1	TRBV5-1	CASSRDRVGEKLFF	TGCGCCAGCAGTCGGGACAGGGTCGGTGAAAAACTGTTTTTT
TRBJ1-3	NA	NA	TRBV7-6	CASSLAPRDNGNTIYF	TGTGCCAGCAGCTTAGCGCCCCGGGACAATGGAAACACCATATATTTT
TRBJ1-6	once	NA	TRBV30	CAWSSRSYNSPLHF	TGTGCCTGGAGTTCCCGCTCCTATAATTCACCCCTCCACTTT
TRBJ1-5	NA	TRBD1	TRBV5-8	CASSSYLSAGQGVQPQHF	TGTGCCAGCAGCAGCTACCTTTCGGCGGGACAGGGTGTTCAGCCCCAGCATTTT
TRBJ1-1	NA	NA	TRBV7-3	CASSPGRGEAFF	TGTGCCAGCAGCCCCGGACGGGGTGAAGCTTTCTTT
TRBJ1-2	once	NA	TRBV19	CASSMVGQTIYGYTF	TGTGCCAGTAGTATGGTTGGACAAACTATCTATGGCTACACCTTC
TRBJ1-6	few	TRBD1	TRBV14	CASGDSHNSPLHF	TGTGCCAGCGGGGACAGCCACAATTCACCCCTCCACTTT
TRBJ1-1	NA	TRBD1	TRBV5-1	CASKLSGGTEAFF	TGCGCCAGTAAATTATCAGGGGGAACTGAAGCTTTCTTT
TRBJ2-3	NA	TRBD2	TRBV7-2	CASSRTSGRTDTQYF	TGTGCCAGCAGCCGGACTAGCGGACGCACAGATACGCAGTATTTT
TRBJ2-1	NA	TRBD2	TRBV9	CASSVAGTSGLNEQFF	TGTGCCAGCAGCGTAGCGGGGACTAGCGGGCTCAATGAGCAGTTCTTC
TRBJ2-1	NA	TRBD1	TRBV13	CATQNRGSRNEQFF	TGTGCCACCCAAAACAGGGGGAGTAGGAATGAGCAGTTCTTC
TRBJ1-1	NA	TRBD1	TRBV29-1	CSVEGQGLDWAFF	TGCAGCGTTGAAGGACAGGGGTTAGATTGGGCTTTCTTT
TRBJ1-2	NA	NA	TRBV6-5	CASSYNRNYGYTF	TGTGCCAGCAGTTACAACAGAAACTATGGCTACACCTTC
TRBJ1-1	NA	NA	TRBV2	CASSVGGNTEAFF	TGTGCCAGCAGTGTGGGAGGGAACACTGAAGCTTTCTTT
TRBJ2-7	NA	TRBD2	TRBV6-5	CASSYSGLALYEQYF	TGTGCCAGCAGTTACTCGGGACTAGCCCTCTACGAGCAGTACTTC
TRBJ1-1	NA	NA	TRBV18	CASSPETAMNTEAFF	TGTGCCAGCTCACCGGAGACAGCAATGAACACTGAAGCTTTCTTT
TRBJ2-7	few	NA	TRBV4-2	CASSQAGGAHYEQYF	TGTGCCAGCAGCCAAGCCGGCGGGGCCCACTACGAGCAGTACTTC
TRBJ2-3	NA	TRBD2	TRBV19	CASSRQIVGGAAGFTDTQYF	TGTGCCAGTAGTAGACAAATAGTCGGGGGGGCCGCCGGGTTCACAGATACGCAGTATTTT
TRBJ2-7	NA	NA	TRBV27	CASSLGGPGKTYEQYF	TGTGCCAGCAGTTTAGGGGGCCCGGGAAAAACCTACGAGCAGTACTTC
TRBJ1-5	NA	TRBD1	TRBV6-2/TRBV6-3	CASSFSGTGNQPQHF	TGTGCCAGCAGTTTCTCCGGGACAGGGAATCAGCCCCAGCATTTT
TRBJ2-3	NA	TRBD2	TRBV29-1	CSVGGGDSALPDTQYF	TGCAGCGTTGGGGGAGGGGATAGTGCTCTGCCAGATACGCAGTATTTT
TRBJ1-2	NA	NA	TRBV12-3/TRBV12-4	CASSTLGYGYTF	TGTGCCAGCAGCACTCTCGGCTATGGCTACACCTTC
TRBJ1-1	NA	NA	TRBV11-3	CASSATTDGGAFF	TGTGCCAGCAGCGCCACTACGGACGGCGGGGCTTTCTTT
TRBJ1-6	NA	NA	TRBV6-5	CASRTGNSPLHF	TGTGCCAGCAGGACAGGAAATTCACCCCTCCACTTT
TRBJ1-1	NA	NA	TRBV19	CASSLAAGATEAFF	TGTGCCAGTAGTCTCGCGGCAGGGGCCACTGAAGCTTTCTTT
TRBJ1-3	few	NA	TRBV13	CASSFGGFGNTIYF	TGTGCCAGCAGCTTTGGGGGGTTTGGAAACACCATATATTTT
TRBJ1-2	NA	TRBD1	TRBV5-1	CASSFWTGGNPHGYTF	TGCGCCAGCAGCTTCTGGACAGGGGGCAATCCTCATGGCTACACCTTC
TRBJ2-7	NA	TRBD2	TRBV6-2/TRBV6-3	CASSYTGGSHEQYF	TGTGCCAGCAGTTACACCGGGGGGTCCCACGAGCAGTACTTC
TRBJ2-7	NA	TRBD1	TRBV28	CASSLSRQGVDEQYF	TGTGCCAGCAGTTTATCGAGACAGGGGGTCGACGAGCAGTACTTC
TRBJ2-2	NA	TRBD1	TRBV7-3	CASSLKGAGTGELFF	TGTGCCAGCAGCTTAAAGGGGGCGGGCACCGGGGAGCTGTTTTTT
TRBJ2-3	NA	TRBD2	TRBV28	CASSPPSGGGSTDTQYF	TGTGCCAGCAGTCCCCCTAGCGGGGGGGGTAGCACAGATACGCAGTATTTT
TRBJ2-3	NA	NA	TRBV24-1	CATSPGPRVGATDTQYF	TGTGCCACCAGTCCGGGGCCAAGGGTGGGGGCCACAGATACGCAGTATTTT
TRBJ2-3	NA	NA	TRBV7-2	CASSLIGTSTDTQYF	TGTGCCAGCAGCCTCATCGGGACTAGCACAGATACGCAGTATTTT
TRBJ1-2	NA	NA	TRBV28	CASSFSAGAQGNYGYTF	TGTGCCAGCAGTTTCTCTGCAGGGGCTCAGGGTAACTATGGCTACACCTTC
TRBJ1-6	NA	NA	TRBV5-1	CASSLEGGNSPLHF	TGCGCCAGCAGCTTGGAAGGCGGCAATTCACCCCTCCACTTT
TRBJ2-5	NA	NA	TRBV29-1	CSVAINLRETQYF	TGCAGCGTCGCGATAAACCTTCGGGAGACCCAGTACTTC
TRBJ2-7	few	TRBD2	TRBV27	CASTLADHSYEQYF	TGTGCCAGCACCCTAGCGGACCACTCCTACGAGCAGTACTTC
TRBJ2-1	NA	NA	TRBV28	CASSLKFEPNEQFF	TGTGCCAGCAGTTTAAAATTCGAGCCTAATGAGCAGTTCTTC
TRBJ1-2	NA	NA	TRBV6-2/TRBV6-3	CASSYHRDGYTF	TGTGCCAGCAGTTACCACAGGGATGGCTACACCTTC
TRBJ2-1	NA	NA	TRBV5-1	CASSLVLASPYNEQFF	TGCGCCAGCAGCTTGGTTTTAGCGTCCCCCTACAATGAGCAGTTCTTC
TRBJ1-6	NA	NA	TRBV10-1	CASSELVHRLSSYNSPLHF	TGCGCCAGCAGTGAGTTGGTCCACAGGCTAAGCTCCTATAATTCACCCCTCCACTTT
TRBJ2-3	NA	TRBD2	TRBV14	CASSQGRLAGVGTDTQYF	TGTGCCAGCAGCCAAGGTCGCCTAGCGGGGGTGGGCACAGATACGCAGTATTTT
TRBJ1-3	NA	TRBD1	TRBV5-1	CASSSGQGTWDTIYF	TGCGCCAGCAGCTCCGGACAGGGGACGTGGGACACCATATATTTT
TRBJ1-1	NA	TRBD1	TRBV5-1	CASSSPGQGYTEAFF	TGCGCCAGCAGCTCGCCGGGACAGGGGTACACTGAAGCTTTCTTT
TRBJ2-2	NA	NA	TRBV4-3	CASSQEAGVLITGELFF	TGCGCCAGCAGCCAAGAAGCGGGTGTTTTGATCACCGGGGAGCTGTTTTTT